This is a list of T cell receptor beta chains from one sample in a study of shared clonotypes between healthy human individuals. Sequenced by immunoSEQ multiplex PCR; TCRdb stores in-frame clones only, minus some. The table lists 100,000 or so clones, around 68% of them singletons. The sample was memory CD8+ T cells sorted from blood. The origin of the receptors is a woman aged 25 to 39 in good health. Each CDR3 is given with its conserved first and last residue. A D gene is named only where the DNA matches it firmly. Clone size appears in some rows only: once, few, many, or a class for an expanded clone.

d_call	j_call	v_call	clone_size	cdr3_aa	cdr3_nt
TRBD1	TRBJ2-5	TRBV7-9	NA	CASSLGWGQPGETQYF	TGTGCCAGCAGCTTAGGGTGGGGACAGCCCGGTGAGACCCAGTACTTC
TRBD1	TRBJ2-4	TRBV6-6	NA	CASSHHRGPLGIQYF	TGTGCCAGCAGCCATCACAGGGGACCATTGGGCATTCAGTACTTC
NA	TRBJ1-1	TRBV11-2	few	CASSLGGVNTEAFF	TGTGCCAGCAGCTTAGGTGGGGTGAACACTGAAGCTTTCTTT
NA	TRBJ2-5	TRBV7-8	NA	CASSHWVIPRETQYF	TGTGCCAGCAGCCATTGGGTCATACCCCGGGAGACCCAGTACTTC
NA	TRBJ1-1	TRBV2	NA	CASSESRQGPGVSFF	TGTGCCAGCAGTGAATCCCGTCAAGGGCCCGGGGTGTCTTTCTTT
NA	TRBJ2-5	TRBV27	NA	CASRNVETQYF	TGTGCCAGCCGGAATGTAGAGACCCAGTACTTC
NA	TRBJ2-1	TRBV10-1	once	CASQGRVPEQFF	TGCGCCTCCCAGGGACGCGTACCTGAGCAGTTCTTC
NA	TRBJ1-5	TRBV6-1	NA	CASSEFQGRYQSNQPQHF	TGTGCCAGCAGTGAATTCCAGGGGCGCTACCAGAGCAATCAGCCCCAGCATTTT
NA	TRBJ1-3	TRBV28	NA	CASNPGHGLNTIYF	TGTGCCAGCAACCCGGGACACGGGTTAAACACCATATATTTT
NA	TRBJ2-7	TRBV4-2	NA	CASSQVGGTKMLEQYF	TGTGCCAGCAGCCAAGTCGGCGGGACGAAGATGCTCGAGCAGTACTTC
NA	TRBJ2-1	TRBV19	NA	CASSPRTGVYNEQFF	TGTGCCAGTAGTCCGCGCACGGGGGTCTACAATGAGCAGTTCTTC
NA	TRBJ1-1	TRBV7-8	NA	CASSSSSGEAFF	TGTGCCAGCAGCTCGTCCTCCGGGGAAGCTTTCTTT
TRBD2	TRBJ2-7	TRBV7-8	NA	CASSSPGLESAYEQYF	TGTGCCAGCAGCTCTCCGGGACTAGAGTCTGCCTACGAGCAGTACTTC
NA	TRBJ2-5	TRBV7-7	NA	CASSDPNRVGETQYF	TGTGCCAGCAGCGACCCCAACAGGGTCGGTGAGACCCAGTACTTC
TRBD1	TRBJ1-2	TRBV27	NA	CASSPGTGNYGYTF	TGTGCCAGCAGCCCCGGGACAGGAAACTATGGCTACACCTTC
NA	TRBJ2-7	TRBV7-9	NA	CASSSEPSLERTSYEQYF	TGTGCCAGCAGCTCCGAACCCTCCCTGGAGCGCACCTCCTACGAGCAGTACTTC
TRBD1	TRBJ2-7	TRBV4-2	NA	CASSQGVGQGAFISSYEQYF	TGTGCCAGCAGCCAAGGGGTGGGCCAGGGGGCTTTCATCAGCTCCTACGAGCAGTACTTC
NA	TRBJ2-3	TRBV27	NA	CASSLITSSTDTQYF	TGTGCCAGCAGTCTAATAACAAGCAGCACAGATACGCAGTATTTT
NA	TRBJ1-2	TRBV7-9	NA	CASSFTGSDGYTF	TGTGCCAGCAGCTTTACAGGGAGCGATGGCTACACCTTC
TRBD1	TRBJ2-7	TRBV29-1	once	CSAKTGGHEQYF	TGCAGCGCTAAGACAGGGGGGCACGAGCAGTACTTC
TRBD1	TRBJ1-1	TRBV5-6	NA	CASSMTGNGGEAFF	TGTGCCAGCAGCATGACAGGGAATGGAGGTGAAGCTTTCTTT
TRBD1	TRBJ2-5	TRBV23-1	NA	CASSQLENAGQGAGAQYF	TGCGCCAGCAGTCAATTGGAGAACGCGGGACAGGGAGCTGGGGCCCAGTACTTC
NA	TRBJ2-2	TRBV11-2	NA	CASSFSRVANTGELFF	TGTGCCAGCAGCTTTTCTAGAGTAGCGAACACCGGGGAGCTGTTTTTT
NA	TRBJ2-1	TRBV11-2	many	CASSWTPGYNEQFF	TGTGCCAGCAGCTGGACCCCCGGCTACAATGAGCAGTTCTTC
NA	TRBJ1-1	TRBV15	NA	CATSRDQHTEAFF	TGTGCCACCAGCAGAGATCAGCATACTGAAGCTTTCTTT
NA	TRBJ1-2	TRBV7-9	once	CASSEHRTDVGYTF	TGTGCCAGCAGCGAACATCGGACGGATGTCGGCTACACCTTC
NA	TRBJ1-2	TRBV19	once	CASSKTEFYGYTF	TGTGCCAGTAGTAAGACAGAATTCTATGGCTACACCTTC
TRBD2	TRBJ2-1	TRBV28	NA	CASSPIAGGKYNEQFF	TGTGCCAGCAGTCCCATAGCGGGAGGGAAATACAATGAGCAGTTCTTC
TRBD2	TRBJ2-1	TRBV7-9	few	CASSPPGGSQYNEQFF	TGTGCCAGCAGCCCTCCTGGCGGGAGCCAATACAATGAGCAGTTCTTC
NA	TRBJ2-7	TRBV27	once	CASSFLDGTYEQYF	TGTGCCAGCAGTTTTTTGGACGGCACCTACGAGCAGTACTTC
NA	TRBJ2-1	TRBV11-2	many	CASSLGEQFF	TGTGCCAGCAGCTTGGGTGAGCAGTTCTTC
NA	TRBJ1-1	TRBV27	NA	CASSFSPGTEAFF	TGTGCCAGCAGTTTTTCGCCGGGCACTGAAGCTTTCTTT
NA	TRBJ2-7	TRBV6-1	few	CASSVQGSSYEQYF	TGTGCCAGCAGTGTGCAAGGGTCCTCCTACGAGCAGTACTTC
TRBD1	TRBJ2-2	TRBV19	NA	CASRTGVTGELFF	TGTGCCAGTAGGACAGGGGTCACCGGGGAGCTGTTTTTT
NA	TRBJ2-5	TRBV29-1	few	CSVEIGPETQYF	TGCAGCGTTGAGATCGGGCCAGAGACCCAGTACTTC
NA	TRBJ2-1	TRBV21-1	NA	CASSKVLTSGFDEQFF	TGTGCCAGCAGCAAAGTCTTGACTAGCGGGTTTGATGAGCAGTTCTTC